One and the same sample provided the 28 T cell receptor beta chains below, sequenced in a study of immune evolution from preneoplasia to lung adenocarcinoma. Clones were read by immunoSEQ multiplex PCR, and TCRdb kept only the in-frame ones, dropping some. Of just under 10,000 clones in the sample, about three quarters were seen once. Sequencing input: FFPE minimally invasive lung adenocarcinoma tissue. These receptors came from a person aged 65-85 years with lung adenocarcinoma. Some clones in this sample may be carry-over from other donors' samples.

The chain carries TRBV19 and TRBJ1-5, with 10 bases identical to TRBD1. This CDR3 contains 12 residues. J gave up 6 bases and V 8 bases, and 1 base lay outside the gene matches. Per germline, CDR1 LNHDA and CDR2 SQIVND (reference sequence). Here the CDR3 DNA reads TGTGCCAGTGGGGACAGGGGTCAGCCCCAGCATTTT. It encodes CASGDRGQPQHF.

J is TRBJ2-3 and V is TRBV29-1; 8 nucleotides line up with TRBD2. The trim removed 3 bases at V and 8 bases at J, leaving 1 base unmatched. The CDR3 loop spans 11 amino acids. The germline gives CDR1 SQVTM, CDR2 ANQGSEA. In DNA form, the CDR3 reads TGCAGCGTTGACAGCGGGAGTACGCAGTATTTT. It yields the protein CSVDSGSTQYF.

V usage is TRBV6-4 and J usage is TRBJ1-1; tentative D call: TRBD1 (6 bases). The CDR3 is 13 amino acids. Per germline, CDR1 MRHNA and CDR2 SNTAGT. The CDR3 is CVGKRIGGQEAFF. CDR3 coding DNA: TGTGTCGGGAAGAGGATAGGGGGTCAAGAAGCTTTCTTT.

The chain employs TRBV30 and TRBJ2-7; weak D call: TRBD1 (6 bases). This CDR3 spans 13 amino acids. Germline assignment: CDR1 GTSNPN and CDR2 SVGIG (reference sequence). Trimming removed 2 bases at V and 3 bases at J, with 11 bases between. CDR3 in amino acids: CAWSHRQDYEQYF. CDR3 bases: TGTGCCTGGAGTCACAGACAGGACTACGAGCAGTACTTC.

The chain links TRBV30 to TRBJ1-3; no clear D. The CDR3 runs to 12 residues. The germline CDR1 and CDR2 sequences are GTSNPN and SVGIG (reference sequence). The V end was cut by 4 bases, the J end by 1 base, with 5 bases between. This CDR3 reads CAWKRSGNTIYF. CDR3 DNA: TGTGCCTGGAAAAGGTCTGGAAACACCATATATTTT. Variable domain in full (rest from reference TRBV30 and TRBJ1-3): SQTIHQWPATLVQPVGSPLSLECTVEGTSNPNLYWYRQAAGRGLQLLFYSVGIGQISSEVPQNLSASRPQDRQFILSSKKLLLSDSGFYLCAWKRSGNTIYFGEGSWLTVV.

The chain uses TRBV5-4 and TRBJ2-2; 8 bases align to TRBD2. CDR1 SGHNT and CDR2 YYREEE come from the germline V gene (reference sequence). CDR3 size: 16 residues. V shed 3 bases and J 5 bases; nucleotides not matched to a gene: 9. Written as DNA, the CDR3 is TGTGCCAGCAGCTCCACTAGCGGCATCTGGACCGGGGAGCTGTTTTTT. Encoded protein: CASSSTSGIWTGELFF.

Comments on this clone: The limits of the CDR3 on the DNA are not certain, so only TCRdb's listed CDR3 is given. The chain carries TRBV6-5 and TRBJ2-7; TRBD2 is the table's D call, not checked against the DNA. The CDR3 sequence runs 12 residues, both termini included. Germline V gene lookup returns CDR1 MNHEY and CDR2 SVGAGI. The CDR3 protein is CASTSGRYEQYF.

This clone was seen only a few times. The rearrangement joins TRBV5-4 to TRBJ2-2; 7 bases match TRBD1. V gave up 4 bases and J gave up 1 base; unmatched junction bases: 1. Germline CDR1 reads SGHNT; CDR2 reads YYREEE (reference sequence). CDR3 length: 14 residues. DNA of the CDR3: TGTGCCAGCAGCCGACAGGGGAACACCGGGGAGCTGTTTTTT. Translating gives CASSRQGNTGELFF.

The J gene is TRBJ2-2, the V gene TRBV28; D not certain. There are 13 residues in the CDR3. The ends were cut back, 1 base at V and 3 bases at J, with 3 bases in the middle. Germline-derived CDR1 and CDR2 are MDHEN and SYDVKM. The CDR3 protein is CASSLFYTGELFF. The CDR3 coding sequence is TGTGCCAGCAGTTTATTTTACACCGGGGAGCTGTTTTTT.

The chain joins TRBV5-1 to TRBJ2-2, with D possibly TRBD1 on 5 matching bases. The CDR3 contains 16 residues. Trimming took off 0 bases at V and 6 bases at J, with 15 bases between the two ends. Germline V gene sequence: CDR1 SGHRS, CDR2 YFSETQ. CDR3 nucleotides: TGCGCCAGCAGCTTGGGGGGCTCTCAGGGTCCCGGGGAGCTGTTTTTT. Amino acids: CASSLGGSQGPGELFF.

The rearrangement joins TRBV2 to TRBJ2-1; 14 bases align to TRBD2. The CDR3 consists of 14 residues. Germline loops: CDR1 SNHLY, CDR2 FYNNEI. The trim removed 5 bases at V and 9 bases at J, leaving 3 bases unmatched. CDR3 sequence (DNA): TGTGCCAGCAGTTCGACTAGCGGGAGGGGTGAGCAGTTCTTC. Translation gives CASSSTSGRGEQFF.

This clone was seen a few times. The chain recombines TRBV29-1 with TRBJ1-2; 9 bases map to TRBD1. V trimming: 6 bases; J trimming: 6 bases; junction bases outside the gene matches: 8. The length of the CDR3 is 13 residues. Germline values: CDR1 SQVTM, CDR2 ANQGSEA. The CDR3 loop is CSVRTGARDGYTF. CDR3 sequence (DNA): TGCAGCGTAAGGACAGGGGCCCGGGATGGCTACACCTTC.

A note on this clone: One end of the junction is discordant with germline, which a read error may explain. This chain connects TRBV10-3 to TRBJ2-7, with 8 bases lining up with TRBD2. In germline, CDR1 is ENHRY, CDR2 SYGVKD. CDR3 length: 12 amino acids. The CDR3 DNA follows: TGCGCGGGGGGACTGAGCTCCTACGAGCAGTACTTC. It codes for CAGGLSSYEQYF.

V and J are TRBV28 and TRBJ1-5; D not certain. This CDR3 spans 12 amino acids. V was trimmed by 6 bases and J by 1 base, leaving 4 bases between them. CDR1 and CDR2 from the germline V gene are MDHEN and SYDVKM. CDR3 residues: CASRGSNQPQHF. Here the CDR3 DNA reads TGTGCCAGCAGGGGAAGCAATCAGCCCCAGCATTTT.

V gene TRBV28 combines with J gene TRBJ2-7; the match to TRBD1 covers 10 bases. The CDR3 contains 16 residues. Trimming took 5 bases from V and 5 from J; bases not matched to a gene: 12. Germline V lookup: CDR1 MDHEN, CDR2 SYDVKM. The CDR3, as DNA: TGTGCCAGCAGTCCCTGGGGACAGGGGAAAGGGAACGAGCAGTACTTC. As protein: CASSPWGQGKGNEQYF.

This chain uses TRBV28 with TRBJ1-1; D ambiguous. Germline CDR1 and CDR2: MDHEN and SYDVKM. The CDR3 has 13 residues. V dropped 6 bases and J dropped 7 bases, with 15 bases sitting between them. CDR3 nucleotide sequence: TGTGCCAGCAGCTCGAATGAACAAGGTGAAGCTTTCTTT. Protein: CASSSNEQGEAFF.

The genes are TRBV19 and TRBJ2-2; D is perhaps TRBD2 (6 bases). This CDR3 comprises 13 residues. Deletions cut 2 bases from V and 10 bases from J, with 11 bases between. Germline V gene lookup returns CDR1 LNHDA and CDR2 SQIVND (reference sequence). CDR3 DNA sequence: TGTGCCAGTAGTATATCCGGGAGCCAGGAGCTGTTTTTT. Its protein product is CASSISGSQELFF.

CDR3 in amino acids: CASSQEGEGLAVYEQYF. The CDR3, as DNA: TGTGCCAGCAGCCAAGAAGGGGAGGGACTAGCGGTCTACGAGCAGTACTTC. The chain couples TRBV4-2 to TRBJ2-7; 11 positions match TRBD2. The CDR3 sequence is 17 residues long. V was pared by 0 bases and J by 3 bases, with 7 bases of the junction left unmatched. Per germline, CDR1 LGHNA and CDR2 YNFKEQ.

This chain uses TRBV15 with TRBJ1-1; D gene ambiguous. The CDR3 has 15 amino acids. From germline, CDR1 is LNHNV and CDR2 YYDKDF (reference sequence). Trimming removed 3 bases from V and 0 bases from J, with 11 bases in between. The CDR3 reads CATSSPGIVNTEAFF. For the CDR3, the DNA is TGTGCCACCAGCAGCCCGGGGATTGTGAACACTGAAGCTTTCTTT.

The CDR3 loop reads CASNLRTGLLTQETQYF. CDR3 sequence (DNA): TGTGCCAGCAACCTTAGGACAGGGCTATTAACCCAAGAGACCCAGTACTTC. The rearrangement links TRBV21-1 to TRBJ2-5; whether TRBD1, the table's D call, matches the DNA was not checked. TRBV21-1 is termed a pseudogene. The CDR3 has 17 residues.

The CDR3 sequence is CASSLGLRTEAFF. The CDR3 coding sequence is TGTGCCAGCAGTCTCGGTTTACGCACTGAAGCTTTCTTT. V is TRBV5-4 and J is TRBJ1-1; D not resolved. CDR3 length: 13 residues. Germline CDR1 and CDR2: SGHNT and YYREEE (reference sequence). Trimming stripped 5 bases from V and 4 bases from J, with 12 bases between.

The rearrangement uses TRBV6-6 and TRBJ1-5; D possibly corresponds to TRBD1 (5 bases). V lost 5 bases and J lost 0, with 14 bases in between. Germline V gives CDR1 MNHNY, CDR2 SVGAGI (reference sequence). The CDR3 runs 16 residues. Here the CDR3 reads CASSRPTEVSNQPQHF. DNA of the CDR3: TGTGCCAGCAGTCGACCGACAGAAGTTAGCAATCAGCCCCAGCATTTT.

This chain connects TRBV5-8 to TRBJ2-3; D gene ambiguous. The V end lost 7 bases, the J end lost 6 bases, and 12 bases lay between the germline ends. Germline CDR1 SGHTS, CDR2 YDEGEE. This CDR3 region has 12 residues. Here the CDR3 DNA reads TGTGCCAGCGGAGCGTCAGGTGATACGCAGTATTTT. This sequence encodes CASGASGDTQYF.

The CDR3 DNA sequence: TGTGCCAGCAGCTTTTACGGGACAGGTGGCCCAGATACGCAGTATTTT. It translates to CASSFYGTGGPDTQYF. The chain combines TRBV9 with TRBJ2-3; 8 bases are a match to TRBD1. The CDR3 sequence is 16 residues long. J gave up 4 bases and V 4 bases, and 11 bases lay outside the gene matches. Germline V gene sequence: CDR1 SGDLS, CDR2 YYNGEE.

CDR3 sequence reads: CASYGLGDTQYF. Written as DNA, the CDR3 is TGTGCCAGCTACGGACTAGGGGATACGCAGTATTTT. This chain connects TRBV2 to TRBJ2-3; 7 bases map to TRBD2. Germline assignment: CDR1 SNHLY and CDR2 FYNNEI. Trimming removed 8 bases from V and 6 bases from J; junction bases left unmatched: 5. The CDR3 runs to 12 residues.

The rearrangement uses TRBV6-1 and TRBJ1-4; D is uncertain. The CDR3 runs 13 residues. The germline V gene encodes CDR1 MNHNS and CDR2 SASEGT. Trimming shortened V by 2 bases and J by 11 bases, and 12 bases separated the two germline ends. DNA of the CDR3: TGTGCCAGCAGTGAAAATTCCGCTCCTAAACTGTTTTTT. This sequence encodes CASSENSAPKLFF.

This clone came up once. The chain uses TRBV12-1 and TRBJ2-7; the DNA was not compared with TRBD2, the D call given in the table. TRBV12-1 is labeled a pseudogene. The CDR3 is 16 amino acids. The CDR3 DNA follows: TGTGCCAGCAGCTTTGGGATCTCTAGCGGAACCTACGAGCAGTACTTC. Amino acid sequence: CASSFGISSGTYEQYF.

This clone came up once. The gene calls are TRBV5-4 and TRBJ2-3; 7 bases are shared with TRBD2. Germline V gene lookup returns CDR1 SGHNT and CDR2 YYREEE (reference sequence). The length of the CDR3 is 15 residues. The J segment lost 1 base and the V segment lost 3 bases, leaving 5 bases of the junction unmatched. In DNA form, the CDR3 reads TGTGCCAGCAGCTCGACTAGCAAGCGCACAGATACGCAGTATTTT. Encoded protein: CASSSTSKRTDTQYF.